The rows below give T cell receptor beta chains drawn from one sample of a study of response to subunit inactivated influenza vaccine. One entry per CDR3 protein results from TCRdb running MiXCR on the RT-PCR reads. The data hold 450,000 to 500,000 distinct CDR3 sequences, with approximately 11% observed a single time. Sequencing used PBMCs from blood, obtained roughly 48 days after vaccination. The receptors stem from a man in his forties or fifties who received an inactivated influenza vaccine. Each CDR3 is given with its conserved first and last residue. The D gene is left open where the match is weak. Some rows mark clone size as missing; the rest say once, few, many or name a class of expanded clone.

>TRBV4-1|TRBJ2-7|few|-
TGCGCCAGCAGCCAAGGCCATCCGTTAGGAAGGTACGAGCAGTACTTC
CASSQGHPLGRYEQYF
>TRBV20-1|TRBJ2-6|-|-
TGCAGTGCTAGGCGGTCTGGGGCCAACGTCCTGACTTTC
CSARRSGANVLTF
>TRBV7-2|TRBJ2-7|-|-
TGTGCCAGCAGCTTAGCACGGTTCTACGAGCAGTACTTC
CASSLARFYEQYF
>TRBV24-1|TRBJ2-3|few|-
TGTGCCACCAGTGATCGAACAAGGACAGATACGCAGTATTTT
CATSDRTRTDTQYF
>TRBV6-1|TRBJ2-6|-|-
TGTGCCAGCGTGGCGCCTGGGGCCAACGTCCTGACTTTC
CASVAPGANVLTF
>TRBV12-3/TRBV12-4|TRBJ2-7|many|-
TGTGCCAGCAGTTTATGGCAGGGTACCTACGAGCAGTACTTC
CASSLWQGTYEQYF
>TRBV2|TRBJ2-3|-|TRBD2
TGTGCCAGCAGTGAAATTGGAGGACTAGCGGGAGCCTCCCTAGTCACAGATACGCAGTATTTT
CASSEIGGLAGASLVTDTQYF
>TRBV7-9|TRBJ2-7|-|-
TGTGCCAGCAGCTTAGGTGTCGGGGAGAGGGATATGTACGAGCAGTACTTC
CASSLGVGERDMYEQYF
>TRBV18|TRBJ2-7|few|-
TGTGCCAGCTCACCACCGAGCAGGCAAACCTACGAGCAGTACTTC
CASSPPSRQTYEQYF
>TRBV12-3/TRBV12-4|TRBJ2-3|few|-
TGTGCCAGCAGTCGCTCGGGGGGCCCAGATACGCAGTATTTT
CASSRSGGPDTQYF
>TRBV3-1|TRBJ1-6|few|TRBD1
TGTGCCAGCAGCCTTCTCCCGGGACAGGGAAATTCACCCCTCCACTTT
CASSLLPGQGNSPLHF
>TRBV9|TRBJ2-3|many|-
TGTGCCAGCACCCGGGACTTTAGCACAGATACGCAGTATTTT
CASTRDFSTDTQYF
>TRBV5-1|TRBJ1-4|few|-
TGCGCCAGCAGCTTGAGAGGGGAGGGATGGGGTGAAAAACTGTTTTTT
CASSLRGEGWGEKLFF
>TRBV28|TRBJ2-2|-|-
TGTGCCAGCAAGGTCCCTTCTATGGGCCCGAACACCGGGGAGCTGTTTTTT
CASKVPSMGPNTGELFF
>TRBV7-9|TRBJ2-3|-|TRBD1
TGTGCCAGCAGTAGGAGGTGGCAGGGGGTGGCAGATATGCAGTATTTT
CASSRRWQGVADMQYF
>TRBV24-1|TRBJ2-1|-|-
TGTGCCACCAGTGATCCACCGTCCAATGAGCAGTTCTTC
CATSDPPSNEQFF
>TRBV5-1|TRBJ2-1|-|-
TGCGCCAGCAGCTTGGGACAAATCCTGTCCTACAATGAGCAGTTCTTC
CASSLGQILSYNEQFF
>TRBV4-2|TRBJ2-3|many|-
TGTGCCAGCAGCCAACTAGCGACTAGCACAGATACGCAGTATTTT
CASSQLATSTDTQYF
>TRBV5-6|TRBJ2-3|few|-
TGTGCCAGCAGCTCAGACGATACGCAGTATTTT
CASSSDDTQYF
>TRBV20-1|TRBJ2-3|-|TRBD2
TGCAGTGCTAGGGGAGCGGGGGGGCCAGATACGCAGTATTTT
CSARGAGGPDTQYF
>TRBV6-5|TRBJ1-3|-|-
TGTGCCGTAAGCGGAGCTGGAAACACCATATATTTT
CAVSGAGNTIYF
>TRBV4-2|TRBJ2-7|-|TRBD2
TGTGCCAGCAGCCAACCGGGACTAGCGGGAGATCGGACCTACGAGCAGTACTTC
CASSQPGLAGDRTYEQYF
>TRBV5-5|TRBJ2-7|-|-
TGTGCCAGCAGCTTGGGCGGGTGGAGCTCCTACGAGCAGTACTTC
CASSLGGWSSYEQYF
>TRBV11-1|TRBJ2-2|few|-
TGTGCCAGCAGCTTAGGGTATGACACCGGGGAGCTGTTTTTT
CASSLGYDTGELFF
>TRBV24-1|TRBJ2-5|-|-
TGTGCCACCAGTGATTTTTCCAGGGGAGAGACCCAGTACTTC
CATSDFSRGETQYF
>TRBV28|TRBJ2-3|-|TRBD2
TGTGCCAGCAGTTCCCTTCCGGGACTAGCGGGGCCCACGACAGATACGCAGTATTTT
CASSSLPGLAGPTTDTQYF
>TRBV20-1|TRBJ2-7|-|-
TGCAGTGCGGGGCGGAGGGGTAGGGGAATAGGCGAGCAGTACTTC
CSAGRRGRGIGEQYF
>TRBV7-2|TRBJ2-3|once|TRBD1
TGTGCCAGCAGCTATGGGACAGCCAATCCCACAGATACGCAGTATTTT
CASSYGTANPTDTQYF
>TRBV7-9|TRBJ2-1|-|TRBD1
TGTGCCAGCAGCTTATTGGGACAGCTTAACAATGAGCAGTTCTTC
CASSLLGQLNNEQFF
>TRBV18|TRBJ2-2|few|TRBD1
TGTGCCAGCTCACCAAGACAGGGCGAGACCACCGGGGAGCTGTTTTTT
CASSPRQGETTGELFF
>TRBV28|TRBJ2-2|-|-
TGTGCCAGCAGAGGACTACGGGCCGGGGAGCTGTTTTTT
CASRGLRAGELFF
>TRBV7-9|TRBJ2-1|-|-
TGTGCCAGCAGCTTAGTAACCAGTAGGGATGAGCAGTTCTTC
CASSLVTSRDEQFF
>TRBV6-1|TRBJ1-5|many|-
TGTGCCAGCAGTCCTCGGGTCGACCAGCCCCAGCATTTT
CASSPRVDQPQHF
>TRBV5-1|TRBJ2-3|many|-
TGCGCCAGCAGCTTGGCCTTCAGGGGTTCAGATACGCAGTATTTT
CASSLAFRGSDTQYF
>TRBV7-9|TRBJ2-7|few|-
TGTGCCAGCAGCTTTTATAACAGGGCGGCCGAGCAGTACTTC
CASSFYNRAAEQYF
>TRBV10-3|TRBJ2-5|few|TRBD2
TGTGCCATCAGCCGGGAGGGAAACCAAGAGACCCAGTACTTC
CAISREGNQETQYF
>TRBV4-1|TRBJ2-1|-|-
TGCGCCAGCAGCCAAGATCTCCAGGGCAGGAATGAGCAGTTCTTC
CASSQDLQGRNEQFF
>TRBV9|TRBJ2-7|few|-
TGTGCCAGCATCAAATACGAGCAGTACTTC
CASIKYEQYF
>TRBV5-1|TRBJ1-1|-|-
TGCGCCAGCTCCCTTGGGGGGAGGGAGACTGAAGCTTTCTTT
CASSLGGRETEAFF
>TRBV29-1|TRBJ2-1|few|TRBD2
TGCAGCGTTGAAGACGGTGTAGCGGGAGGGAATGAGCAGTTCTTC
CSVEDGVAGGNEQFF
>TRBV20-1|TRBJ2-7|many|-
TGCAGTGCGTTGCCTAGGGGCCCACTTTCCTACGAGCAGTACTTC
CSALPRGPLSYEQYF
>TRBV20-1|TRBJ2-7|few|TRBD2
TGCAGTGCTAGGGGACTAGCGGGGATCATTAGCTCCTACGAGCAGTACTTC
CSARGLAGIISSYEQYF
>TRBV6-1|TRBJ1-6|-|-
TGTGCCAGCAGTCGATCAGGGACTTCACCCCTCCACTTT
CASSRSGTSPLHF
>TRBV7-2|TRBJ2-1|many|TRBD2
TGTGCCAGCAGCACTAGCGGGGGGCCGTACAATGAGCAGTTCTTC
CASSTSGGPYNEQFF
>TRBV20-1|TRBJ2-7|many|TRBD2
TGCAGTGCTGGCAAAGCGGGATACGAGCAGTACTTC
CSAGKAGYEQYF
>TRBV9|TRBJ2-5|-|-
TGTGCCAGCAGCGAGTTGGACATACCCCAAGAGACCCAGTACTTC
CASSELDIPQETQYF
>TRBV20-1|TRBJ1-1|many|-
TGCAGTGTAGCGGGACATTACACTGAAGCTTTCTTT
CSVAGHYTEAFF
>TRBV7-6|TRBJ2-7|-|TRBD2
TGTGCCAGCAGCCGTAGGGTCGCGGGAGGCACTAGTCCCTACGAGCAGTACTTC
CASSRRVAGGTSPYEQYF
>TRBV5-1|TRBJ2-7|few|-
TGCGCCAGCAGCTTGGGTGCGGGCGGGGGCAACGAGCAGTACTTC
CASSLGAGGGNEQYF
>TRBV6-2/TRBV6-3|TRBJ2-7|-|-
TGTGCCAGCAGTTACCCCCCTAGCTGGGGCTACGAGCAGTACTTC
CASSYPPSWGYEQYF
>TRBV4-1|TRBJ1-6|few|-
TGCGCCAGCAGCCTTGGACGGGCGAAGTCTCAGGATTCACCCCTCCACTTT
CASSLGRAKSQDSPLHF
>TRBV10-3|TRBJ2-2|few|-
TGTGCCATCAGTGAAAAGGTGTCCGGGGAGCTGTTTTTT
CAISEKVSGELFF
>TRBV20-1|TRBJ1-6|-|-
TGCAGTGCTAGAGCGAGCGGGGGCAGCTCCTATAATTCACCCCTCCACTTT
CSARASGGSSYNSPLHF
>TRBV7-6|TRBJ2-1|many|TRBD1
TGTGCCAGCAGCCTGGGACAGGGATCGAACAATGAGCAGTTCTTC
CASSLGQGSNNEQFF
>TRBV6-5|TRBJ1-2|many|-
TGTGCCAGCAGTCACACCGGGGGCAGTAACTATGGCTACACCTTC
CASSHTGGSNYGYTF
>TRBV14|TRBJ2-1|few|TRBD1
TGTGCCAGCAGCCCCGGGACAGGGCCCTACAATGAGCAGTTCTTC
CASSPGTGPYNEQFF
>TRBV24-1|TRBJ2-1|-|-
TGTGCCACCAGTGATTCGGGGCAGGGCATGTACAATGAGCAGTTCTTC
CATSDSGQGMYNEQFF